This T cell receptor beta chain is from a study of T cells after yellow fever vaccination. Study in general: Preparing low-cell-number fractions relied on SMART-Seq v4 Ultra Low Input.

TCRdb called the 5' RACE reads again in MiXCR, with one record for every CDR3 protein. The table has 450,000 to 550,000 distinct CDR3 sequences, about a fifth seen once. Germline values: CDR1 SGDLS, CDR2 YYNGEE. The J segment lost 2 bases and the V segment lost 4 bases, leaving 11 bases of the junction unmatched. The CDR3 consists of 18 residues. The J gene is TRBJ2-7, the V gene TRBV9; 14 nucleotides line up with TRBD2. The receptor was isolated from a man aged 25-45 years who received the YFV17D yellow fever vaccine. Sequenced here: PBMCs, sampled 15 days after the yellow fever booster vaccination. CDR3 in amino acids: CASSLGLAGVLVAYEQYF. For the CDR3, the DNA is TGTGCCAGCAGCTTGGGACTAGCGGGAGTCCTTGTAGCCTACGAGCAGTACTTC.